This TCR beta chain came from a study of early T cells in non-severe SARS-CoV-2 infection. The CDR3 totals 15 residues. The V gene lost 0 bases and the J gene lost 7 bases, with 10 bases spanning the gap. This clonotype was seen many times. Attached unique molecular identifiers marked individual cDNA molecules. TCRdb analysed the 5' RACE reads with MiXCR anew, one entry per CDR3 protein. This table has around 60,000 distinct CDR3 sequences, roughly an eighth appearing once. The origin of this receptor is an adult who was a healthcare worker with PCR-confirmed SARS-CoV-2 infection or an uninfected control (not recorded which). Sequencing was carried out using whole blood. This sequence joins TRBV12-3 or TRBV12-4 and TRBJ1-6, with D possibly matching TRBD1 (6 bases). The CDR3 DNA follows: TGTGCCAGCAGTTTAGCGCAGGGGAAGAATTCACCCCTCCACTTT. Translating gives CASSLAQGKNSPLHF.